This TCR beta chain was obtained from a study of beta chain features in type 1 diabetes. General study points: Type 1 diabetes patients had TCRB CDR3s that were shorter (moderately but significantly so) in all four CD4+ subsets. The study notes PCR might favor shorter templates equally in patients and controls.

This clone occurred a few times. The antigen is not known. What was sequenced were expressed TCRB transcripts, since all of the isolated RNA had been reverse transcribed. This table comes from immunoSEQ multiplex PCR, and its TCRdb copy is limited to in-frame clones, with some not included. Among about 900,000 clones listed, 15% to 20% were seen once. Germline assignment: CDR1 MDHEN and CDR2 SYDVKM. The CDR3 sequence is 15 residues long. V lost 4 bases to trimming and J lost 13 bases, with 22 bases between them. Sequencing input: naive CD4+ T cells from blood. This chain joins TRBV28 and TRBJ1-4; D gene unclear. This clonotype was sampled from a woman between 18 and 29 years old in good health. The CDR3 region is CASSSAKHALTTLFF. CDR3 DNA sequence: TGTGCCAGCAGTTCCGCCAAACATGCTCTGACAACACTGTTTTTT. The full variable domain, with the rest looked up from reference TRBV28 and TRBJ1-4, is DVKVTQSSRYLVKRTGEKVFLECVQDMDHENMFWYRQDPGLGLRLIYFSYDVKMKEKGDIPEGYSVSREKKERFSLILESASTNQTSMYLCASSSAKHALTTLFFGSGTQLSVL.